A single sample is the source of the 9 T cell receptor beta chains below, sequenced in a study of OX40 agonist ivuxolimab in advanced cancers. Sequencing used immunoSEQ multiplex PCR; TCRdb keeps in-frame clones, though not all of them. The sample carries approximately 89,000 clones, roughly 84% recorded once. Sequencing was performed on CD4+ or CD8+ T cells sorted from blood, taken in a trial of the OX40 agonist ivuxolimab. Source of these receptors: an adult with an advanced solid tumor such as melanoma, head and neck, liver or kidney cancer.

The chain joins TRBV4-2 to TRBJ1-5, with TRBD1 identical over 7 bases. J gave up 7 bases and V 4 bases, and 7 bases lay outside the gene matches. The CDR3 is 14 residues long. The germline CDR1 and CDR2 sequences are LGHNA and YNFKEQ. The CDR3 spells CASSRSDRAQPQHF. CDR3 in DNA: TGTGCCAGCAGCCGGTCCGACAGGGCCCAGCCCCAGCATTTT.

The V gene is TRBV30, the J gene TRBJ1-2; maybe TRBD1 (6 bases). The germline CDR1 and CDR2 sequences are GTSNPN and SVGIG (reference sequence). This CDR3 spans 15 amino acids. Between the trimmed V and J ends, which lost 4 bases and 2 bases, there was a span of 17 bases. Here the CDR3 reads CAWILTGGRNYGYTF. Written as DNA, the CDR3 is TGTGCCTGGATTCTTACGGGGGGGCGGAACTATGGCTACACCTTC.

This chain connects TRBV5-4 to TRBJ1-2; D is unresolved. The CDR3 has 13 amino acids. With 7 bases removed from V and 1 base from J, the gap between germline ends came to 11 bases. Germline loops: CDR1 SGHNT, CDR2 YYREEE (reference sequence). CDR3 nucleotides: TGTGCCAGCCGAAATGGGAATAACTATGGCTACACCTTC. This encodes CASRNGNNYGYTF.

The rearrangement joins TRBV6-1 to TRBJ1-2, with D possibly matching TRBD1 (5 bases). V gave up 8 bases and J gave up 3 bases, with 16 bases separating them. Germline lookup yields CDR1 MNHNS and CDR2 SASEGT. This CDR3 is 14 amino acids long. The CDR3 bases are TGTGCCAGCCGATTACAGGCCGGTGACTATGGCTACACCTTC. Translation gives CASRLQAGDYGYTF.

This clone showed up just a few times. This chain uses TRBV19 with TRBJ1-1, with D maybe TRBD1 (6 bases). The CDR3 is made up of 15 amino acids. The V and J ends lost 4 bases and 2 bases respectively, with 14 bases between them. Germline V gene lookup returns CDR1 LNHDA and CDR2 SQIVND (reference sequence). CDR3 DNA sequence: TGTGCCAGTAGTACACAGGGTTGGGGAAACACTGAAGCTTTCTTT. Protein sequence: CASSTQGWGNTEAFF.

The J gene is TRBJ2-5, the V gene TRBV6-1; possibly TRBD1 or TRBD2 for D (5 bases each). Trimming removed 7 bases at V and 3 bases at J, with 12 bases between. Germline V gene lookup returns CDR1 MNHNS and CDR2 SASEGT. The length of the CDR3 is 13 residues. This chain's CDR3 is CASTIATEETQYF. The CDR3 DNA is TGTGCCAGCACCATAGCGACAGAAGAGACCCAGTACTTC.

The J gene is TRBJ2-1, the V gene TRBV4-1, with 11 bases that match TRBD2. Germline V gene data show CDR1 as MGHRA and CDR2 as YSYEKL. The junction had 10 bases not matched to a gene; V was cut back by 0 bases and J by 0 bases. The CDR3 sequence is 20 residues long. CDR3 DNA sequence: TGCGCCAGCAGCCAAGAGCCTGCGGGACTAGCGGAGAGCTCCTACAATGAGCAGTTCTTC. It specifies CASSQEPAGLAESSYNEQFF.

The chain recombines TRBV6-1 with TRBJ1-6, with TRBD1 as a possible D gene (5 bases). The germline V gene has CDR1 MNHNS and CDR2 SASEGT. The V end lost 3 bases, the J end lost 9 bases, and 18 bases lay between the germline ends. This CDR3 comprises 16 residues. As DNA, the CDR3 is TGTGCCAGCAGTGACTTACCGGGGCTTGGGGGTTCACCCCTCCACTTT. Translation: CASSDLPGLGGSPLHF.

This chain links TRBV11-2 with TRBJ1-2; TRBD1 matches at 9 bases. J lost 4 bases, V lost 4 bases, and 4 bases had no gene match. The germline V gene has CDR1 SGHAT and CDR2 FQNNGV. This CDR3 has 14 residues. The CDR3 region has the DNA TGTGCCAGCAGCTCCGGACAGGGGAGCTATGGCTACACCTTC. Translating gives CASSSGQGSYGYTF.